The 26 T cell receptor beta chains below all came from one sample that was sequenced in a study of cytomegalovirus exposure and HLA in healthy donors. The PCR made use of 60 Vbeta and 13 Jbeta primers. The protocol was immunoSEQ multiplex PCR, while the TCRdb copy is restricted to in-frame clones and leaves out a portion. The sample gives about 65,000 clones, approximately 60% of which show up once; roughly 3.1% is in the top ten. The specimen was PBMCs. These receptors were taken from a man aged 30 to 39 in good health and CMV-seronegative.

This rearrangement joins TRBV2 to TRBJ2-3, with TRBD1 as a possible D gene (6 bases). Germline assignment: CDR1 SNHLY and CDR2 FYNNEI. Trimming removed 6 bases at V and 4 bases at J, with 17 bases between. The CDR3 covers 15 residues. The CDR3 sequence: CASSDRSRHADTQYF. The CDR3, as DNA: TGTGCCAGCAGCGACAGGAGTCGCCACGCAGATACGCAGTATTTT.

J is TRBJ2-7 and V is TRBV9; 11 bases match TRBD2. This CDR3 is built from 15 residues. Per germline, CDR1 SGDLS and CDR2 YYNGEE. Trimming removed 4 bases from V and 6 bases from J; junction bases left unmatched: 9. CDR3 DNA: TGTGCCAGCAGCCTTAGCGGGGGGGCTGCTGGCGAGCAGTACTTC. Its protein product is CASSLSGGAAGEQYF. Filled out from reference TRBV9 and TRBJ2-7, the complete variable domain reads DSGVTQTPKHLITATGQRVTLRCSPRSGDLSVYWYQQSLDQGLQFLIQYYNGEERAKGNILERFSAQQFPDLHSELNLSSLELGDSALYFCASSLSGGAAGEQYFGPGTRLTVT.

The gene calls are TRBV25-1 and TRBJ2-2, with D possibly TRBD2 on 7 matching bases. This CDR3 has 15 amino acids. Trimming left V 5 bases short and J 3 bases short, with 13 bases between. Germline CDR1 reads MGHDK; CDR2 reads SYGVNS. The CDR3 nucleotides are TGTGCCAGCAGTCCGCGGGGGCGGGACACCGGGGAGCTGTTTTTT. Residues: CASSPRGRDTGELFF.

The CDR3 spells CASSNGQHTDTQYF. CDR3 sequence (DNA): TGTGCCAGCAGCAACGGACAGCACACAGATACGCAGTATTTT. This rearrangement joins TRBV6-6 to TRBJ2-3; D might be TRBD1 (6 bases). Trimming took off 6 bases at V and 2 bases at J, with 12 bases between the two ends. Germline CDR1 and CDR2: MNHNY and SVGAGI (reference sequence). The CDR3 totals 14 residues.

The chain has TRBV9 and TRBJ2-5, with 7 positions matching TRBD2. This CDR3 is built from 15 residues. Per germline, CDR1 SGDLS and CDR2 YYNGEE. The ends lost 4 bases at V and 5 bases at J; junction bases unmatched: 11. CDR3 nucleotide sequence: TGTGCCAGCAGCCCGCTGGGGGAGGGCAGGGAGACCCAGTACTTC. This sequence encodes CASSPLGEGRETQYF.

This chain connects TRBV19 to TRBJ1-4; D remains ambiguous. The CDR3 contains 14 residues. The germline V gene encodes CDR1 LNHDA and CDR2 SQIVND (reference sequence). With 7 bases removed from V and 6 bases from J, the gap between germline ends came to 15 bases. The CDR3 coding sequence is TGTGCCAGTAAGGCGGCGATACCGGATGAAAAACTGTTTTTT. Translating it yields CASKAAIPDEKLFF.

The rearrangement uses TRBV7-9 and TRBJ1-1; no firm D call. Germline CDR1 and CDR2: SEHNR and FQNEAQ (reference sequence). This CDR3 has 14 residues. The ends were cut back, 2 bases at V and 4 bases at J, with 11 bases in the middle. The CDR3 here is CASSLRGFGTEAFF. The CDR3 coding sequence is TGTGCCAGCAGCTTACGAGGGTTTGGCACTGAAGCTTTCTTT.

V gene TRBV6-5 combines with J gene TRBJ1-1, with D unresolved. CDR3 length equals 11 residues. V gave up 8 bases and J gave up 5 bases, with 9 bases separating them. Germline CDR1 MNHEY, CDR2 SVGAGI. CDR3 residues: CASSTGTEAFF. CDR3 DNA: TGTGCCAGCTCGACTGGGACTGAAGCTTTCTTT.

In DNA form, the CDR3 reads TGTGCCAGCAGCCAAGCGCGGGGGCGGGCAGAGACCCAGTACTTC. It is translated as CASSQARGRAETQYF. The chain is built from TRBV14 and TRBJ2-5; tentative D call: TRBD2 (7 bases). The length of the CDR3 is 15 residues. Trimming shortened V by 1 base and J by 4 bases, and 13 bases separated the two germline ends. Germline-derived CDR1 and CDR2 are SGHDN and FVKESK.

This clone showed up just a few times. V usage is TRBV5-6 and J usage is TRBJ1-2, with D unclear. CDR1 is SGHDT and CDR2 is YYEEEE in the germline V gene. V was shortened by 1 base and J by 4 bases, with 8 bases between the two germline ends. This CDR3 comprises 13 residues. CDR3 in amino acids: CASSLPGLYGYTF. DNA for the CDR3: TGTGCCAGCAGCTTGCCCGGACTCTATGGCTACACCTTC.

This chain connects TRBV6-1 to TRBJ1-5, with 7 positions matching TRBD1. V was pared by 0 bases and J by 2 bases, with 7 bases of the junction left unmatched. The length of the CDR3 is 17 residues. Per the germline V gene, CDR1 is MNHNS and CDR2 is SASEGT. The CDR3 reads CASSEARTGMGNQPQHF. The CDR3 DNA reads as TGTGCCAGCAGTGAAGCTAGGACAGGAATGGGCAATCAGCCCCAGCATTTT.

J is TRBJ2-3 and V is TRBV4-1; no reliable D call. This CDR3 is built from 13 residues. From germline, CDR1 is MGHRA and CDR2 YSYEKL. Trimming took 0 bases from V and 6 from J, leaving 7 bases between them. CDR3: CASSQDPLDTQYF. CDR3 nucleotides: TGCGCCAGCAGCCAAGATCCCCTCGATACGCAGTATTTT.

V is TRBV6-5 and J is TRBJ2-1; 13 bases are shared with TRBD2. Trimming cost V 0 bases and J 4 bases; bases outside gene matches: 0. Germline loops: CDR1 MNHEY, CDR2 SVGAGI. CDR3 length equals 16 residues. The CDR3 DNA sequence: TGTGCCAGCAGTTACTCGGGACTAGCGGGGTACAATGAGCAGTTCTTC. Protein product: CASSYSGLAGYNEQFF.

J is TRBJ1-5 and V is TRBV10-3; D unresolved. CDR3 length: 15 residues. Germline V gives CDR1 ENHRY, CDR2 SYGVKD. The V end lost 0 bases, the J end lost 4 bases, and 10 bases lay between the germline ends. The CDR3 region has the DNA TGTGCCATCAGTGAGTCTTGGCAGGAAAATCAGCCCCAGCATTTT. Protein: CAISESWQENQPQHF.

J is TRBJ2-7 and V is TRBV5-6; possible D gene TRBD2, 6 bases. The CDR3 totals 14 residues. Germline V gene lookup returns CDR1 SGHDT and CDR2 YYEEEE. The germline V and J ends were trimmed by 4 bases and 2 bases, with 13 bases remaining between them. The DNA of the CDR3 is TGTGCCAGCAGCACGATAGCGGTCGCCTACGAGCAGTACTTC. Translation: CASSTIAVAYEQYF.

This chain connects TRBV7-9 to TRBJ2-7; 7 bases agree with TRBD1. The trim removed 2 bases at V and 5 bases at J, leaving 18 bases unmatched. This CDR3 has 18 amino acids. CDR1 and CDR2 from the germline V gene are SEHNR and FQNEAQ (reference sequence). CDR3 region: CASSLSQPRGLGPNEQYF. In nucleotides, the CDR3 is TGTGCCAGCAGCTTATCCCAGCCAAGGGGGCTTGGCCCGAACGAGCAGTACTTC.

This clone was counted a few times. The chain carries TRBV15 and TRBJ1-2; tentative D call: TRBD1 (6 bases). The CDR3 consists of 14 residues. Germline CDR1 reads LNHNV; CDR2 reads YYDKDF (reference sequence). Trimming shortened V by 0 bases and J by 4 bases, and 9 bases separated the two germline ends. The CDR3 DNA reads TGTGCCACCAGCAGAGACGGCAGGGGCTATGGCTACACCTTC. This gives the protein CATSRDGRGYGYTF.

The chain uses TRBV11-3 and TRBJ2-1; TRBD2 agrees at 12 bases. Trimming removed 0 bases from V and 4 bases from J; junction bases left unmatched: 1. Germline CDR1 is SGHNT and CDR2 is YENEEA. CDR3 length: 16 residues. The CDR3 DNA reads TGTGCCAGCAGCTTAGAGACTAGCGGGGGATACAATGAGCAGTTCTTC. Translated: CASSLETSGGYNEQFF.

J is TRBJ2-1 and V is TRBV29-1, with D uncertain. The V gene lost 2 bases and the J gene lost 4 bases, with 15 bases spanning the gap. In germline, CDR1 is SQVTM, CDR2 ANQGSEA. The CDR3 is 15 residues long. The CDR3 coding sequence is TGCAGCGTTGAAAGATTCCCAGATACATACAATGAGCAGTTCTTC. Protein: CSVERFPDTYNEQFF.

The chain is built from TRBV13 and TRBJ1-3; maybe TRBD1 (5 bases). Germline values: CDR1 PRHDT, CDR2 FYEKMQ (reference sequence). V dropped 1 base and J dropped 4 bases, with 17 bases sitting between them. The CDR3 totals 17 residues. CDR3 coding DNA: TGTGCCAGCAGCTTAGACCAGGGAAGGTCGATCGGAAACACCATATATTTT. It codes for CASSLDQGRSIGNTIYF.

This clone was picked up a small number of times. The genes are TRBV2 and TRBJ1-4; D gene ambiguous. The V and J ends lost 8 bases and 8 bases respectively, with 21 bases between them. The V gene's germline CDR1 is SNHLY and CDR2 FYNNEI. The CDR3 contains 15 residues. CDR3 protein: CASLPLGGVGEKLFF. The CDR3 DNA is TGTGCCAGCCTCCCCCTGGGAGGCGTTGGGGAAAAACTGTTTTTT.

Details on this clone: Other DNA sequences in this sample translate to the same CDR3. The rearrangement joins TRBV6-1 to TRBJ1-2; 7 bases line up with TRBD1. The germline V gene has CDR1 MNHNS and CDR2 SASEGT. Trimming cost V 2 bases and J 8 bases; bases outside gene matches: 5. The CDR3 has 13 amino acids. CDR3 residues: CASSETGERGYTF. DNA for the CDR3: TGTGCCAGCAGTGAAACAGGGGAGAGGGGCTACACCTTC.

This sequence joins TRBV6-5 and TRBJ2-7; 11 bases are a match to TRBD1. Germline loops: CDR1 MNHEY, CDR2 SVGAGI. V lost 2 bases to trimming and J lost 3 bases; unmatched junction nucleotides: 6. The length of the CDR3 is 16 residues. The chain's CDR3 is CASSYHSGTGGYEQYF. The CDR3 DNA follows: TGTGCCAGCAGTTACCATTCCGGGACAGGGGGCTACGAGCAGTACTTC.

V and J are TRBV6-5 and TRBJ2-5, with 9 bases fitting TRBD1. This CDR3 has 14 amino acids. V gave up 6 bases and J gave up 5 bases; unmatched junction bases: 7. The germline CDR1 and CDR2 sequences are MNHEY and SVGAGI. The CDR3, as DNA: TGTGCCAGCAGACCTACAGGGGGCGGGGAGACCCAGTACTTC. Translated: CASRPTGGGETQYF.

CDR3 in DNA: TGTGCCAGCAACGTACCGGGACAGGGGGACACTGAAGCTTTCTTT. This codes for CASNVPGQGDTEAFF. The rearrangement uses TRBV6-1 and TRBJ1-1; 11 nucleotides agree with TRBD1. The CDR3 sequence is 15 residues long. Germline values: CDR1 MNHNS, CDR2 SASEGT. V was clipped by 7 bases and J by 3 bases; unmatched bases: 7.

The chain has TRBV15 and TRBJ1-6; maybe TRBD1 (5 bases). The V end was cut by 1 base, the J end by 11 bases, with 15 bases between. Germline CDR1 and CDR2: LNHNV and YYDKDF (reference sequence). The CDR3 loop spans 15 amino acids. CDR3 DNA: TGTGCCACCAGCAGAGTTGCTGGGGCTTCTGCACCCCTCCACTTT. This codes for CATSRVAGASAPLHF.